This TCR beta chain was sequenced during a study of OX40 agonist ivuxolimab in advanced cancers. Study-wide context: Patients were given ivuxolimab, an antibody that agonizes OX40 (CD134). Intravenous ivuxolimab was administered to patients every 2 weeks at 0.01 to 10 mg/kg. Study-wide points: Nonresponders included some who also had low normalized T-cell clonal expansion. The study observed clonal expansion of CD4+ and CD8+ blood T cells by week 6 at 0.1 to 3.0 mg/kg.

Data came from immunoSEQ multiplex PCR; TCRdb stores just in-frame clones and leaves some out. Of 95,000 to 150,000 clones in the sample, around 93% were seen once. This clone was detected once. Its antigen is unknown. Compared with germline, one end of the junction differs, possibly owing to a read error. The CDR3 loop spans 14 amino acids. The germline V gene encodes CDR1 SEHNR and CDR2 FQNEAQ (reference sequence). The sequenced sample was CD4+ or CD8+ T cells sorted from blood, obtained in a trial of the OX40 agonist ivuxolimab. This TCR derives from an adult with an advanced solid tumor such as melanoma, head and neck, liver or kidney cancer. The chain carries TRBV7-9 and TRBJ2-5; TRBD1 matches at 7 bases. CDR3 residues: CASSSRQGWVRGDF. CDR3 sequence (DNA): TGTGCCAGCAGCAGTCGACAGGGATGGGTTCGAGGGGACTTC.